This T cell receptor (beta chain) is drawn from a study of response to subunit inactivated influenza vaccine. General study results and limits: Each seasonal influenza vaccination recruits few new T cells, the authors suggested.

TCRdb passed the RT-PCR reads through MiXCR, listing each CDR3 protein once. The sample records hundreds of thousands of distinct CDR3 sequences, approximately 17% being singletons. This clonotype showed up just a few times. What it binds is not known. After removal of 6 bases from V and 1 base from J, the junction contained 5 bases not matched to a gene. This CDR3 is 14 amino acids long. Germline lookup yields CDR1 KGHSH and CDR2 LQKENI. The source of this sequence is a man aged 50-60 years who received an inactivated influenza vaccine. V gene TRBV18 combines with J gene TRBJ1-1, with TRBD1 identical over 7 bases. The sample was PBMCs from blood, taken about 5 days after vaccination. The CDR3: CASSSGTENTEAFF. The CDR3 DNA reads as TGTGCCAGCTCTTCGGGGACAGAGAACACTGAAGCTTTCTTT.